Presented here are 25 T cell receptor beta chains from one specimen sequenced in a study of glioma-infiltrating T cells after dendritic cell vaccination. Regarding time point: after dendritic cell vaccination, including at tumor progression/relapse. Generated by immunoSEQ multiplex PCR, the TCRdb table keeps only in-frame clones and is missing some. The sample gives 99,000 or so clones, 90% of which show up once; approximately 3% is in the top ten. The sequencing here drew on blood, taken after dendritic cell vaccination. The receptor set was obtained from a human donor with glioblastoma.

This clone has just a few counts. As DNA, the CDR3 is TGTGCCAGCAGTTACTCCCAGGGCCCTAATGAAAAACTGTTTTTT. It specifies CASSYSQGPNEKLFF. The V gene is TRBV6-6, the J gene TRBJ1-4; maybe TRBD1 (5 bases). The CDR3 contains 15 residues. The germline V gene encodes CDR1 MNHNY and CDR2 SVGAGI (reference sequence). Deletions cut 0 bases from V and 3 bases from J, with 8 bases between.

The chain links TRBV27 to TRBJ1-4; maybe TRBD1 (6 bases). The V end was cut by 3 bases, the J end by 7 bases, with 12 bases between. The CDR3 contains 14 residues. CDR1 is MNHEY, CDR2 SMNVEV, per germline (reference sequence). The chain's CDR3 is CASSFGGRVEKLFF. The DNA of the CDR3 is TGTGCCAGCAGTTTCGGGGGGCGAGTTGAAAAACTGTTTTTT.

CDR3 sequence reads: CASSQDEGRKQFF. The CDR3 DNA reads TGTGCCAGCAGCCAAGATGAGGGCAGGAAGCAGTTCTTC. This chain links TRBV14 with TRBJ2-1; the D gene is possibly TRBD2 (5 bases). CDR1 SGHDN and CDR2 FVKESK come from the germline V gene. Trimming removed 0 bases at V and 11 bases at J, with 11 bases between. The CDR3 spans 13 residues.

The chain links TRBV2 to TRBJ2-4, with 7 bases aligning to TRBD1. The CDR3 has 17 residues. Trimming removed 1 base from V and 3 bases from J; junction bases left unmatched: 9. The germline V gene has CDR1 SNHLY and CDR2 FYNNEI. The CDR3 nucleotides read TGTGCCAGCAGTGAAGTAGGGAGACAGGGCGTCAAAAACATTCAGTACTTC. It translates to CASSEVGRQGVKNIQYF.

The rearrangement joins TRBV7-8 to TRBJ2-7, with D perhaps TRBD2 (5 bases). V lost 5 bases and J 4 bases, leaving 9 bases between the germline ends. This CDR3 has 12 amino acids. CDR1 is SGHVS and CDR2 is FQNEAQ in the germline V gene. The CDR3 DNA sequence: TGTGCCAGCAGCCTGGACTTTTACGAGCAGTACTTC. Its translation: CASSLDFYEQYF.

The chain employs TRBV2 and TRBJ1-4; D not resolved. Germline V gives CDR1 SNHLY, CDR2 FYNNEI. V lost 2 bases, J lost 4 bases, and 8 bases lay in between. The CDR3 loop spans 14 amino acids. Written as DNA, the CDR3 is TGTGCCAGCAGTGAATCCGAGAATAATGAAAAACTGTTTTTT. It is translated as CASSESENNEKLFF. The complete variable domain, with remaining parts taken from reference TRBV2 and TRBJ1-4, reads EPEVTQTPSHQVTQMGQEVILRCVPISNHLYFYWYRQILGQKVEFLVSFYNNEISEKSEIFDDQFSVERPDGSNFTLKIRSTKLEDSAMYFCASSESENNEKLFFGSGTQLSVL.

This chain joins TRBV11-2 and TRBJ2-5, with TRBD2 as a possible D gene (5 bases). The CDR3 runs 14 residues. V was shortened by 5 bases and J by 2 bases, with 12 bases between the two germline ends. The germline V gene encodes CDR1 SGHAT and CDR2 FQNNGV. The CDR3 region has the DNA TGTGCCAGCAGCCTCGAGCGGATACAAGAGACCCAGTACTTC. Its protein is CASSLERIQETQYF.

The chain has TRBV27 and TRBJ2-7, with 7 bases identical to TRBD1. The V gene end was trimmed by 2 bases and the J gene end by 6 bases; junction bases not matched to a gene: 10. The V gene's germline CDR1 is MNHEY and CDR2 SMNVEV (reference sequence). This CDR3 region has 15 residues. This CDR3 reads CASSLIGTDTPEQYF. The DNA for the CDR3 is TGTGCCAGCAGTTTAATTGGGACAGATACCCCCGAGCAGTACTTC.

The chain recombines TRBV5-1 with TRBJ2-1, with 9 bases fitting TRBD2. CDR3 length equals 14 residues. J was trimmed by 0 bases and V by 9 bases; bases with no gene match: 4. CDR1 and CDR2 (germline): SGHRS, YFSETQ. This CDR3 reads CATNSGSSYNEQFF. CDR3 DNA sequence: TGCGCCACGAATAGCGGGAGCTCCTACAATGAGCAGTTCTTC.

The rearrangement links TRBV27 to TRBJ2-7, with D tentatively TRBD1 (6 bases). In germline, CDR1 is MNHEY, CDR2 SMNVEV (reference sequence). The CDR3 extends over 15 amino acids. The V end lost 6 bases, the J end lost 4 bases, and 19 bases lay between the germline ends. The CDR3 nucleotides read TGTGCCAGCAGGGGAACAGGGAGCCCTCTGTACGAGCAGTACTTC. It translates to CASRGTGSPLYEQYF.

The V call is TRBV18, the J call TRBJ1-1, with D unclear. This CDR3 has 14 amino acids. V lost 2 bases to trimming and J lost 7 bases, with 14 bases between them. Germline lookup yields CDR1 KGHSH and CDR2 LQKENI. The DNA of the CDR3 is TGTGCCAGCTCACCAAGTTTTTACAGCTATGAAGCTTTCTTT. Amino acid sequence: CASSPSFYSYEAFF.

The chain is built from TRBV27 and TRBJ2-1, with D possibly TRBD2 on 7 matching bases. The CDR3 length is 13 residues. V was clipped by 2 bases and J by 9 bases, with 11 bases between them. Looked up from germline, CDR1 is MNHEY and CDR2 is SMNVEV (reference sequence). This CDR3 is CASSLNRGGEQFF. The CDR3 bases are TGTGCCAGCAGTTTAAATAGGGGGGGTGAGCAGTTCTTC.

The genes are TRBV27 and TRBJ1-1; tentative D call: TRBD1 (5 bases). V was trimmed by 9 bases and J by 2 bases, leaving 19 bases between them. This CDR3 is built from 15 residues. The germline V gene encodes CDR1 MNHEY and CDR2 SMNVEV (reference sequence). The CDR3 sequence: CASSPAGTFNTEAFF. In DNA form, the CDR3 reads TGTGCCAGTTCGCCTGCCGGGACTTTTAACACTGAAGCTTTCTTT.

V gene TRBV18 combines with J gene TRBJ1-5, with D perhaps TRBD1 (5 bases). CDR1 KGHSH and CDR2 LQKENI come from the germline V gene. The CDR3 length is 13 residues. V was clipped by 2 bases and J by 7 bases, with 9 bases between them. The CDR3 coding sequence is TGTGCCAGCTCACCAGGGGCCGGGCAGCCCCAGCATTTT. It translates to CASSPGAGQPQHF.

The rearrangement joins TRBV6-5 to TRBJ2-1; 10 bases are shared with TRBD2. CDR1 and CDR2 from the germline V gene are MNHEY and SVGAGI. The ends lost 5 bases at V and 4 bases at J; junction bases unmatched: 2. The CDR3 loop spans 14 amino acids. In DNA form, the CDR3 reads TGTGCCAGCAGTCCTAGCGGGGGTTACAATGAGCAGTTCTTC. Translating it yields CASSPSGGYNEQFF.

This sequence joins TRBV6-5 and TRBJ1-5; a possible D gene is TRBD1 (6 bases). The CDR3 is 14 residues long. Germline CDR1 reads MNHEY; CDR2 reads SVGAGI. The V and J ends lost 6 bases and 2 bases respectively, with 11 bases between them. In DNA, the CDR3 is TGTGCCAGCAGCCCGACAGGCGGCAATCAGCCCCAGCATTTT. Protein: CASSPTGGNQPQHF.

This chain links TRBV30 with TRBJ1-3, with 8 bases lining up with TRBD1. CDR1 GTSNPN and CDR2 SVGIG come from the germline V gene (reference sequence). This CDR3 has 14 amino acids. J was trimmed by 2 bases and V by 8 bases; bases with no gene match: 8. CDR3 DNA sequence: TGTGCCGGGCCTCAGGGGGCAGCTGGAAACACCATATATTTT. It specifies CAGPQGAAGNTIYF.

This chain connects TRBV10-1 to TRBJ2-3; no clear D gene. The V end lost 3 bases, the J end lost 2 bases, and 9 bases lay between the germline ends. The CDR3 sequence is 14 residues long. The germline V gene encodes CDR1 WNHNN and CDR2 SYGVQD (reference sequence). Here the CDR3 DNA reads TGCGCCAGCAGTGAAAACAGCTACACAGATACGCAGTATTTT. Encoded protein: CASSENSYTDTQYF.

This clone appeared a single time. CDR3 DNA sequence: TGTGCCATCAGTACCCCGGGAGCTCCGGAGGATGGCTACACCTTC. Its protein product is CAISTPGAPEDGYTF. The V call is TRBV10-3, the J call TRBJ1-2; D not certain. CDR1 and CDR2 from the germline V gene are ENHRY and SYGVKD. V was cut by 5 bases and J by 6 bases, with 19 bases left in between. This CDR3 region has 15 residues.

V is TRBV10-3 and J is TRBJ2-5; 9 nucleotides agree with TRBD1. V lost 6 bases to trimming and J lost 4 bases; unmatched junction nucleotides: 12. The germline V gene encodes CDR1 ENHRY and CDR2 SYGVKD. CDR3 length: 16 residues. CDR3 protein: CAISKTTGTGRETQYF. CDR3 bases: TGTGCCATCAGCAAGACCACCGGGACAGGGAGAGAGACCCAGTACTTC.

V usage is TRBV6-4 and J usage is TRBJ2-7, with D maybe TRBD1 (6 bases). This CDR3 is 15 amino acids long. The V gene lost 5 bases and the J gene lost 0 bases, with 14 bases spanning the gap. The germline gives CDR1 MRHNA, CDR2 SNTAGT. CDR3 protein: CASSQKTGSSYEQYF. In nucleotides, the CDR3 is TGTGCCAGCAGTCAAAAGACAGGATCCTCCTACGAGCAGTACTTC.

This chain links TRBV19 with TRBJ2-7; 8 positions match TRBD1. The CDR3 sequence is 14 residues long. Unmatched junction bases numbered 9, after V lost 7 bases and J lost 4 bases. In germline, CDR1 is LNHDA, CDR2 SQIVND (reference sequence). The CDR3 sequence: CASTSGQGAYEQYF. CDR3 coding DNA: TGTGCCAGTACCTCCGGCCAGGGGGCGTACGAGCAGTACTTC.

This sequence joins TRBV6-1 and TRBJ1-5; D is possibly TRBD1 (6 bases). CDR1 and CDR2 (germline): MNHNS, SASEGT. Trimming removed 2 bases at V and 7 bases at J, with 21 bases between. This CDR3 has 17 amino acids. CDR3 in amino acids: CASSERGQQGVGQPQHF. CDR3 sequence (DNA): TGTGCCAGCAGTGAAAGGGGTCAACAGGGAGTAGGCCAGCCCCAGCATTTT.

The gene calls are TRBV7-9 and TRBJ1-1; 8 nucleotides line up with TRBD1. The trim removed 0 bases at V and 6 bases at J, leaving 6 bases unmatched. CDR3 size: 15 residues. CDR1 is SEHNR, CDR2 FQNEAQ, per germline (reference sequence). CDR3 in amino acids: CASSLAQGARAEAFF. In DNA form, the CDR3 reads TGTGCCAGCAGCTTAGCGCAGGGGGCACGGGCTGAAGCTTTCTTT.

The chain uses TRBV4-1 and TRBJ1-6; the D gene is possibly TRBD1 (5 bases). Trimming cost V 4 bases and J 8 bases, with 18 bases left between them. This CDR3 is built from 16 residues. Germline CDR1 is MGHRA and CDR2 is YSYEKL. The CDR3 protein is CASSPASGIGDSPLHF. The CDR3 nucleotides read TGCGCCAGCAGCCCAGCCTCAGGGATAGGGGATTCACCCCTCCACTTT.